This entry lists 6 T cell receptor beta chains sequenced from one sample in a study of T cells in Graves' hyperthyroidism and ophthalmopathy. Amplification yielded TCR beta CDR3 regions, with RNA transcripts as the source. Carried out on the TCR CDR3, a first-round RT-PCR used the HTBI primer set. TCRdb re-derived calls from the multiplex PCR reads in MiXCR, one entry per CDR3 protein. The sample contains a few hundred thousand distinct CDR3 sequences, approximately 15% of which appear only once. Sequencing was performed on blood. Every receptor here comes from a woman aged 25 to 39 with Graves' ophthalmopathy.

In DNA form, the CDR3 reads TGTGCCAGCAGCGTAGGGGGACAGGCGGCGGTCATATATTTT. Encoded protein: CASSVGGQAAVIYF. This chain connects TRBV9 to TRBJ1-3; 8 bases line up with TRBD1. In germline, CDR1 is SGDLS, CDR2 YYNGEE. After removal of 0 bases from V and 12 bases from J, the junction contained 8 bases not matched to a gene. This CDR3 contains 14 residues.

This chain connects TRBV6-1 to TRBJ2-7; 7 nucleotides align to TRBD1. CDR3 length equals 14 residues. After removal of 5 bases from V and 2 bases from J, the junction contained 6 bases not matched to a gene. Per the germline V gene, CDR1 is MNHNS and CDR2 is SASEGT. The DNA of the CDR3 is TGTGCCAGCAGTTCTCGGACAGGAACCTACGAGCAGTACTTC. This gives the protein CASSSRTGTYEQYF.

The table lists this clonotype with many counts. The genes are TRBV20-1 and TRBJ2-7, with a weak D call TRBD2 (5 bases). The V gene lost 1 base and the J gene lost 3 bases, with 7 bases spanning the gap. In germline, CDR1 is DFQATT, CDR2 SNEGSKA (reference sequence). This CDR3 spans 12 amino acids. CDR3 amino acids: CSARGTYYEQYF. CDR3 DNA: TGCAGTGCTAGAGGGACTTACTACGAGCAGTACTTC.

The chain combines TRBV14 with TRBJ2-2; the D gene is possibly TRBD1 (5 bases). Trimming left V 4 bases short and J 7 bases short, with 16 bases between. Germline CDR1 and CDR2: SGHDN and FVKESK. The CDR3 covers 15 residues. This CDR3 reads CASSLRQLPYGELFF. CDR3 in DNA: TGTGCCAGCAGCCTCCGACAGCTACCCTACGGGGAGCTGTTTTTT.

This clonotype came up many times. The V and J genes are TRBV12-3 or TRBV12-4 and TRBJ1-2; D remains unclear. The CDR3 runs 13 residues. Trimming cost V 3 bases and J 4 bases, with 9 bases left between them. The CDR3 nucleotides read TGTGCCAGCAGTTTTGCACTATCCTATGGCTACACCTTC. Residues: CASSFALSYGYTF.

This clonotype turned up a few times. A much larger clone lies one base from this, so it may be a read error. The chain combines TRBV7-9 with TRBJ2-3; 7 bases align to TRBD1. The junction had 6 bases not matched to a gene; V was cut back by 8 bases and J by 1 base. The CDR3 consists of 14 residues. Germline CDR1 and CDR2: SEHNR and FQNEAQ (reference sequence). The chain's CDR3 is CASGKGQRTDTQYF. In DNA, the CDR3 is TGTGCCAGCGGCAAGGGACAGCGCACAGATACGCAGTATTTT.